These 10 T cell receptor beta chains share one sample of origin, sequenced in a study of regulatory T cells in long-lasting Graves disease. The sample's time point: newly diagnosed GD, antithyroid drugs for less than 3 months. The authors made the TCR library using RNA they extracted from PBMCs. Arm-PCR of CDR3 regions with iRepertoire HTBI primers generated TCR beta libraries. Each CDR3 protein gets one entry after TCRdb re-called the multiplex PCR reads with MiXCR. The top ten hold about 8.3% of the sample, which has approximately 540,000 distinct CDR3 sequences, about 12% seen once. This sample was shared with a second study, whose subject was T cells in Graves' hyperthyroidism and ophthalmopathy.

This specimen was peripheral blood mononuclear cells (PBMCs), taken at new diagnosis, from a patient treated with antithyroid drugs. The receptors here all came from a woman aged 25 to 39 with Graves disease.

This clonotype was observed at least ten times. The rearrangement links TRBV5-1 to TRBJ1-1; the D is unclear. V was trimmed by 3 bases and J by 1 base, leaving 10 bases between them. The CDR3 contains 14 residues. Germline V lookup: CDR1 SGHRS, CDR2 YFSETQ. CDR3 region: CASSYIPGNTEAFF. The CDR3 coding sequence is TGCGCCAGCAGCTACATCCCAGGGAACACTGAAGCTTTCTTT.

This sequence joins TRBV11-2 and TRBJ2-7, with D perhaps matching TRBD2 (5 bases). The CDR3 sequence is 14 residues long. V gave up 6 bases and J gave up 4 bases, with 16 bases separating them. The germline gives CDR1 SGHAT, CDR2 FQNNGV. The CDR3 DNA reads TGTGCCAGCAGACGGGAACTTTCGTCATACGAGCAGTACTTC. Protein: CASRRELSSYEQYF.

This chain uses TRBV11-3 with TRBJ2-5; no definite D call. The V end was cut by 2 bases, the J end by 9 bases, with 13 bases between. Germline-derived CDR1 and CDR2 are SGHNT and YENEEA. This CDR3 has 13 amino acids. In nucleotides, the CDR3 is TGTGCCAGCAGCTTATCCTTGTTTGAGGCCCAGTACTTC. As protein: CASSLSLFEAQYF.

V is TRBV20-1 and J is TRBJ2-5; 9 bases match TRBD1. After removal of 4 bases from V and 5 bases from J, the junction contained 8 bases not matched to a gene. This CDR3 comprises 14 residues. CDR1 and CDR2 from the germline V gene are DFQATT and SNEGSKA (reference sequence). As DNA, the CDR3 is TGCAGTGCTAAGGGAGGGGACAGGGCGGAGACCCAGTACTTC. Translating gives CSAKGGDRAETQYF.

The sample holds many counts of this clonotype. The gene calls are TRBV6-1 and TRBJ2-2; possibly TRBD2 for D (5 bases). The CDR3 runs to 14 residues. Germline V gene sequence: CDR1 MNHNS, CDR2 SASEGT. Trimming stripped 6 bases from V and 6 bases from J, with 14 bases between. The CDR3 nucleotides read TGTGCCAGCAGCAACAAGCTAGCTCCCGGGGAGCTGTTTTTT. Amino acid sequence: CASSNKLAPGELFF.

Comment on this clonotype: The junction departs from germline at one end; a sequencing error may be responsible. The chain links TRBV4-3 to TRBJ2-7; TRBD2 agrees at 11 bases. The CDR3 covers 17 residues. Germline CDR1 and CDR2: LGHNA and YSLEER. CDR3 sequence (DNA): TGCGCCTGCAGCCAGGCCCTGGGACTAGCGGTATCCTACGAGCAGTACTTC. It is translated as CACSQALGLAVSYEQYF.

The table lists this clonotype with many counts. The chain uses TRBV11-1 and TRBJ2-3; TRBD2 matches at 7 bases. CDR1 is SGHAT, CDR2 FQDESV, per germline (reference sequence). The CDR3 sequence is 16 residues long. V lost 3 bases, J lost 4 bases, and 10 bases stayed unmatched. This CDR3 reads CASSFRTPGGADTQYF. CDR3 nucleotide sequence: TGTGCCAGCAGCTTCAGGACACCTGGGGGGGCAGATACGCAGTATTTT.

This clonotype has a count of ten or more. The rearrangement links TRBV20-1 to TRBJ2-5, with TRBD2 matching over 9 bases. This CDR3 has 14 amino acids. Germline V gene data show CDR1 as DFQATT and CDR2 as SNEGSKA (reference sequence). The ends lost 3 bases at V and 2 bases at J; junction bases unmatched: 4. CDR3 sequence reads: CSASPAGGQETQYF. The CDR3 DNA reads TGCAGTGCTAGTCCGGCGGGAGGGCAAGAGACCCAGTACTTC.

This clonotype was observed many times. The V call is TRBV12-3 or TRBV12-4, the J call TRBJ2-7, with TRBD1 as a possible D gene (5 bases). This CDR3 is built from 14 residues. Trimming removed 4 bases at V and 4 bases at J, with 14 bases between. The chain's CDR3 is CASSWGQLAYEQYF. CDR3 nucleotide sequence: TGTGCCAGCAGTTGGGGCCAACTGGCATACGAGCAGTACTTC.

In its sample, this clonotype was seen a few times. The J gene is TRBJ2-7, the V gene TRBV6-2 or TRBV6-3, with 7 bases identical to TRBD2. V trimming: 7 bases; J trimming: 2 bases; junction bases outside the gene matches: 8. The CDR3 consists of 14 residues. CDR1 and CDR2 (germline): MNHEY, SVGEGT. CDR3 nucleotides: TGTGCCAGCACGACTAGCCTGGTGGCCTACGAGCAGTACTTC. Protein product: CASTTSLVAYEQYF.